This T cell receptor beta chain came from a study of human T cells and chemical hapten exposure. TCRdb used MiXCR to reprocess the RACE reads, holding one entry per CDR3 protein. The repertoire holds fewer than 500,000 distinct CDR3 sequences, with 4.8% as singletons. Time point here: patch test 1, 2 weeks after DPC sensitization. Noted treatment: therapeutic diphenylcyclopropenone sensitization with weekly scalp DPC. Germline-derived CDR1 and CDR2 are SQVTM and ANQGSEA. There are 11 residues in the CDR3. The ends were cut back, 4 bases at V and 7 bases at J, with 11 bases in the middle. About this clonotype: No antigen is known for it.

Regarding the study as a whole: DPC sensitization left the count of TCRs above 1 in 1000 unchanged. Relative to control repertoires, expanded TCRs gave rise to significantly more large CDR3 similarity clusters.

The origin of this receptor is a woman in her fifties or sixties with alopecia areata. Some clones in this sample may be carry-over from other donors' samples. The rearrangement joins TRBV29-1 to TRBJ2-7; tentatively, D is TRBD1 (6 bases). This specimen was whole blood, taken in connection with sensitization to the hapten diphenylcyclopropenone (DPC). The CDR3 coding sequence is TGCAGCGTTGTGGACAGCCTGGAGCAGTACTTC. This encodes CSVVDSLEQYF.